The 18 T cell receptor beta chains in this list originate from one sample, sequenced in a study of T cell repertoires in cytomegalovirus infection. Each CDR3 protein gets one entry after TCRdb re-called the reads with MiXCR. There are over 120,000 distinct CDR3 sequences in the sample; over 30% occur only once, and roughly 50% lies in the top ten. Their antigens are not known. Here the sequenced sample was CD8+ T cells from cultured PBMCs, taken from culture after CMV antigen stimulation. The receptors here all came from a human donor in good health (CMV status not recorded). Some clones in this sample may be carry-over from other donors' samples.

This chain uses TRBV6-1 with TRBJ2-7; the match to TRBD1 covers 10 bases. Unmatched junction bases numbered 11, after V lost 6 bases and J lost 6 bases. Germline V gives CDR1 MNHNS, CDR2 SASEGT. There are 15 residues in the CDR3. This chain's CDR3 is CASSPALGQGSEQYF. CDR3 nucleotide sequence: TGTGCCAGCAGCCCAGCCCTGGGACAGGGGAGCGAGCAGTACTTC.

The V gene is TRBV6-4, the J gene TRBJ2-7, with 11 bases lining up with TRBD1. CDR1 MRHNA and CDR2 SNTAGT come from the germline V gene. The CDR3 covers 14 residues. Losses at the gene ends were 8 bases for V and 2 bases for J; bases not matched to a gene: 5. CDR3 DNA: TGTGCCAGCCTATGGGGACAGGGGGCCTACGAGCAGTACTTC. This codes for CASLWGQGAYEQYF.

The J gene is TRBJ2-7, the V gene TRBV3-1; no definite D call. The germline V gene has CDR1 LGHDT and CDR2 YNNKEL (reference sequence). The CDR3 loop spans 15 amino acids. V gave up 0 bases and J gave up 0 bases, with 9 bases separating them. As DNA, the CDR3 is TGTGCCAGCAGCCAAGATATCACAGACTCCTACGAGCAGTACTTC. Translating it yields CASSQDITDSYEQYF.

This clonotype was seen at least ten times. The CDR3 loop is CASSEYHTPGDSNQPQHF. CDR3 in DNA: TGTGCCAGCAGTGAATATCACACGCCCGGAGATAGCAATCAGCCCCAGCATTTT. The V and J genes are TRBV25-1 and TRBJ1-5; no reliable D call. This CDR3 spans 18 amino acids. Per germline, CDR1 MGHDK and CDR2 SYGVNS. V lost 0 bases, J lost 0 bases, and 15 bases lay in between.

The chain has TRBV27 and TRBJ2-3; TRBD2 matches 9 bases. CDR1 is MNHEY, CDR2 SMNVEV, per germline (reference sequence). V dropped 6 bases and J dropped 0; count of bases not matched to a gene: 7. CDR3 length equals 16 residues. The DNA for the CDR3 is TGTGCCAGCAGGGAAAGCGGGGGGATAAGCACAGATACGCAGTATTTT. Translation: CASRESGGISTDTQYF.

This clonotype was found many times. The V and J genes are TRBV7-3 and TRBJ2-3; tentatively, D is TRBD2 (5 bases). There are 15 residues in the CDR3. CDR1 SGHTA and CDR2 FQGTGA come from the germline V gene. Trimming took off 4 bases at V and 2 bases at J, with 13 bases between the two ends. The CDR3 bases are TGTGCCAGCAGCTCCGCGGGCGCAGACACAGATACGCAGTATTTT. Its protein product is CASSSAGADTDTQYF.

V gene TRBV12-3 or TRBV12-4 combines with J gene TRBJ2-2; 7 bases agree with TRBD2. The V gene end was trimmed by 5 bases and the J gene end by 6 bases; junction bases not matched to a gene: 6. The CDR3 consists of 14 residues. The CDR3 nucleotides are TGTGCCAGCAGTCCCGGACTAGGCGCCGGGGAGCTGTTTTTT. This sequence encodes CASSPGLGAGELFF.

This clonotype was counted many times. Here the CDR3 DNA reads TGTGCCAGCAGCTTAGCTTTAGTGGGGGCCCCGCCGAATTCACCCCTCCACTTT. Its protein is CASSLALVGAPPNSPLHF. The chain has TRBV7-2 and TRBJ1-6; tentatively, D is TRBD1 (6 bases). V was cut by 0 bases and J by 7 bases, with 19 bases left in between. Germline values: CDR1 SGHTA, CDR2 FQGNSA. CDR3 length: 18 residues.

This clonotype was counted a few times. The chain couples TRBV9 to TRBJ1-5, with D hard to call. V shed 0 bases and J shed 3 bases, with 10 bases lying between them. Germline loops: CDR1 SGDLS, CDR2 YYNGEE. CDR3 length equals 15 residues. The DNA of the CDR3 is TGTGCCAGCAGCGTAGCCGGGTTTGCCAATCAGCCCCAGCATTTT. It codes for CASSVAGFANQPQHF.

This clonotype came up a few times. V usage is TRBV7-8 and J usage is TRBJ2-7; D is unclear. In germline, CDR1 is SGHVS, CDR2 FQNEAQ. The CDR3 has 13 amino acids. V lost 10 bases, J lost 0 bases, and 13 bases lay in between. The CDR3 nucleotides read TGTGCCACCAGGACGGTGAGCTCCTACGAGCAGTACTTC. This gives the protein CATRTVSSYEQYF.

The rearrangement uses TRBV7-4 and TRBJ2-3, with 7 nucleotides matching TRBD2. The junction had 3 bases not matched to a gene; V was cut back by 4 bases and J by 5 bases. The CDR3 extends over 13 amino acids. Per germline, CDR1 SGHVT and CDR2 SQSDAQ. CDR3 loop: CASSSSSGDTQYF. DNA of the CDR3: TGTGCCAGCAGCTCTTCTAGCGGAGATACGCAGTATTTT.

This clonotype appeared a single time. The CDR3 loop is CASSLRGDRRDEQYF. DNA for the CDR3: TGTGCCAGCAGTTTGCGGGGGGACAGGAGGGACGAGCAGTACTTC. V and J are TRBV6-8 and TRBJ2-7; D may be TRBD1 or TRBD2 (8 bases each). Germline values: CDR1 MNHGY, CDR2 SAAAGT. The CDR3 totals 15 residues. The V end was cut by 4 bases, the J end by 5 bases, with 18 bases between.

The J gene is TRBJ2-7, the V gene TRBV4-1; perhaps D is TRBD1 or TRBD2 (5 bases each). V shed 1 base and J shed 0 bases, with 13 bases lying between them. The CDR3 runs 16 residues. Germline V CDR1 and CDR2: MGHRA, YSYEKL. CDR3 loop: CASSQAGTAISYEQYF. The CDR3 DNA sequence: TGCGCCAGCAGCCAAGCCGGGACCGCGATCTCCTACGAGCAGTACTTC.

The chain uses TRBV6-1 and TRBJ2-5, with D uncertain. The CDR3 totals 14 residues. In germline, CDR1 is MNHNS, CDR2 SASEGT. Trimming removed 5 bases at V and 5 bases at J, with 15 bases between. CDR3 sequence: CASSTALSGETQYF. The CDR3 nucleotides are TGTGCCAGCAGTACCGCCCTCTCGGGTGAGACCCAGTACTTC.

This clonotype occurred many times. The rearrangement uses TRBV28 and TRBJ1-5; TRBD1 is a possible D gene (5 bases). Trimming pared 2 bases from V and 0 bases from J, leaving 8 bases between. The CDR3 consists of 15 residues. The germline V gene encodes CDR1 MDHEN and CDR2 SYDVKM. In DNA form, the CDR3 reads TGTGCCAGCAGTTTACAGGGTGGTAGCAATCAGCCCCAGCATTTT. Its protein product is CASSLQGGSNQPQHF.

Ten or more counts support this clonotype. The V call is TRBV15, the J call TRBJ1-2; possibly TRBD1 for D (5 bases). V shed 5 bases and J shed 4 bases, with 17 bases lying between them. The germline V gene encodes CDR1 LNHNV and CDR2 YYDKDF (reference sequence). CDR3 length: 15 residues. The CDR3 nucleotides are TGTGCCACCAGCGGGAGACCACCTCAGGGCTATGGCTACACCTTC. Translation gives CATSGRPPQGYGYTF.

This chain links TRBV4-2 with TRBJ2-7; 14 bases map to TRBD2. The CDR3 has 15 residues. CDR1 and CDR2 from the germline V gene are LGHNA and YNFKEQ. With 4 bases clipped from V and 5 bases from J, the junction kept 4 bases outside the gene matches. CDR3 sequence (DNA): TGTGCCAGCAGCCCCGGGACTAGCGGGGGCAACGAGCAGTACTTC. This translates into CASSPGTSGGNEQYF.

This clonotype was seen many times. V gene TRBV7-2 combines with J gene TRBJ1-2; no definite D call. Trimming stripped 2 bases from V and 0 bases from J, with 7 bases between. Germline CDR1 SGHTA, CDR2 FQGNSA. The CDR3 extends over 14 amino acids. As DNA, the CDR3 is TGTGCCAGCAGCTTACCTGGGGCTAACTATGGCTACACCTTC. Protein: CASSLPGANYGYTF.